Below are 3 T cell receptor beta chains sequenced from a single sample in a study of neurological immune-mediated disorders. In TCRdb, the 5' RACE reads were re-called with MiXCR into one record per CDR3 protein. The data show tens of thousands of distinct CDR3 sequences, 3% to 4% seen once. Material: PBMCs. The receptor source for this set is a middle-aged man with multiple sclerosis.

This clonotype was observed at least ten times. This chain joins TRBV12-3 or TRBV12-4 and TRBJ1-1, with 9 bases matching TRBD1. The CDR3 runs to 15 residues. After removal of 5 bases from V and 4 bases from J, the junction contained 8 bases not matched to a gene. The CDR3 coding sequence is TGTGCCAGCAGTGCGGGGACAGGGAGGGTCACTGAAGCTTTCTTT. Translated: CASSAGTGRVTEAFF.

This clonotype was detected many times. The chain uses TRBV18 and TRBJ2-2; D unclear. CDR1 and CDR2 (germline): KGHSH, LQKENI. Trimming removed 2 bases from V and 5 bases from J, with 6 bases in between. The length of the CDR3 is 13 residues. Written as DNA, the CDR3 is TGTGCCAGCTCACCAACACATACCGGGGAGCTGTTTTTT. It translates to CASSPTHTGELFF.

The genes are TRBV27 and TRBJ1-2, with no clear D. Germline V gene lookup returns CDR1 MNHEY and CDR2 SMNVEV (reference sequence). V shed 6 bases and J shed 5 bases, with 19 bases lying between them. The length of the CDR3 is 15 residues. CDR3: CASRDPGTTYYGYTF. As DNA, the CDR3 is TGTGCCAGCAGGGATCCGGGAACGACTTATTATGGCTACACCTTC.